This passage covers 3 T cell receptor beta chains from one sample sequenced in a study of T cells in Graves' hyperthyroidism and ophthalmopathy. RNA transcripts provided the source from which TCR beta CDR3 regions were amplified. A set of HTBI primers served as the primers for a first-round RT-PCR of the TCR CDR3. TCRdb passed the multiplex PCR reads through MiXCR, listing each CDR3 protein once. The sample lists about 290,000 distinct CDR3 sequences; approximately 14% were seen once. The material sequenced was blood. The receptor source for this set is a woman aged 45 to 65 with Graves' hyperthyroidism that later progressed to Graves' ophthalmopathy.

The V call is TRBV15, the J call TRBJ2-1; TRBD1 agrees at 9 bases. Germline V gene lookup returns CDR1 LNHNV and CDR2 YYDKDF (reference sequence). V shed 2 bases and J 12 bases; nucleotides not matched to a gene: 11. This CDR3 spans 15 amino acids. The CDR3 DNA sequence: TGTGCCACCAGCAGATTAGGGACAGGGCATGATGGGCAGTTCTTC. This codes for CATSRLGTGHDGQFF.

About this clonotype itself: A much larger clone lies one base from this, so it may be a read error. V gene TRBV24-1 combines with J gene TRBJ2-5; TRBD2 matches 9 bases. Germline V gene data show CDR1 as KGHDR and CDR2 as SFDVKD. This CDR3 has 15 residues. V lost 5 bases to trimming and J lost 2 bases; unmatched junction nucleotides: 5. For the CDR3, the DNA is TGTGCCACCAGTGGCCAGACTAGCGGACAAGAGACCCAGTACTTC. Protein sequence: CATSGQTSGQETQYF.

V and J are TRBV6-5 and TRBJ1-4, with 9 bases matching TRBD1. The CDR3 runs to 15 residues. J lost 9 bases, V lost 3 bases, and 8 bases had no gene match. Germline V gene lookup returns CDR1 MNHEY and CDR2 SVGAGI. CDR3 bases: TGTGCCAGCAGTTATTTTCAGGGACAGGGCCAAAAACTGTTTTTT. The encoded protein is CASSYFQGQGQKLFF.